This T cell receptor (beta chain) derives from a study of blood T cells in healthy people across ages. Germline values: CDR1 SNHLY, CDR2 FYNNEI. The V and J ends lost 5 bases and 3 bases respectively, with 11 bases between them. This CDR3 region has 15 residues. A J-beta primer mix and a sample-barcoded 5' primer were used in a second PCR of about 7 to 11 cycles. TCRdb reprocessed the 5' RACE reads with MiXCR, giving one entry per CDR3 protein. The table has hundreds of thousands of distinct CDR3 sequences, approximately 48% seen once. This clonotype was picked up a small number of times. The gene calls are TRBV2 and TRBJ2-6; either TRBD1 or TRBD2 may fit D (5 bases each). Sequencing input: blood. This sequence originates from a man in his sixties in good health. The CDR3 coding sequence is TGTGCCAGCAGTCCGGGGCGTAGTGGGGCCAACGTCCTGACTTTC. Translated: CASSPGRSGANVLTF.